The rows below give T cell receptor beta chains drawn from one sample of a study of beta chain features in type 1 diabetes. TCRdb's table, derived via immunoSEQ multiplex PCR, lists solely in-frame clones and lacks some. The data show around 710,000 clones, approximately 13% seen once. Material for sequencing was naive CD4+ T cells from blood. Source of these receptors: a man aged 25 to 40 with type 1 diabetes. Each CDR3 is given with its conserved first and last residue. Each record gives: J gene, D gene, clone size, V gene, CDR3 protein, CDR3 DNA. A D gene is named only where the DNA matches it firmly. Size values are once, few and many counts, or a class for expanded clones, and some rows have none.

j_call: TRBJ1-6
d_call: TRBD1
clone_size: few
v_call: TRBV6-5
cdr3_aa: CASSRTGENSPLHF
cdr3_nt: TGTGCCAGCAGTCGGACAGGGGAAAATTCACCCCTCCACTTT

j_call: TRBJ2-1
d_call: TRBD2
clone_size: NA
v_call: TRBV28
cdr3_aa: CASSFPSGGGEQFF
cdr3_nt: TGTGCCAGCAGTTTCCCTAGCGGGGGAGGTGAGCAGTTCTTC

j_call: TRBJ2-5
d_call: NA
clone_size: few
v_call: TRBV6-1
cdr3_aa: CAGRLRGEETQYF
cdr3_nt: TGTGCCGGCAGATTAAGGGGGGAAGAGACCCAGTACTTC

j_call: TRBJ2-3
d_call: NA
clone_size: NA
v_call: TRBV30
cdr3_aa: CAWSGGADTQYF
cdr3_nt: TGTGCCTGGAGCGGCGGGGCAGATACGCAGTATTTT

j_call: TRBJ1-2
d_call: NA
clone_size: NA
v_call: TRBV14
cdr3_aa: CASSHEGNPLYGYTF
cdr3_nt: TGTGCCAGCAGCCACGAGGGAAATCCCCTCTATGGCTACACCTTC

j_call: TRBJ2-6
d_call: NA
clone_size: few
v_call: TRBV5-1
cdr3_aa: CASSLASVSGANVLTF
cdr3_nt: TGCGCCAGCAGCTTGGCCTCCGTCTCTGGGGCCAACGTCCTGACTTTC

j_call: TRBJ2-3
d_call: NA
clone_size: NA
v_call: TRBV7-9
cdr3_aa: CASSSRGGHIDTQYF
cdr3_nt: TGTGCCAGCAGCTCCCGTGGGGGGCATATAGATACGCAGTATTTT

j_call: TRBJ2-2
d_call: NA
clone_size: NA
v_call: TRBV5-1
cdr3_aa: CASSLAVGNTGELFF
cdr3_nt: TGCGCCAGCAGCTTGGCCGTGGGAAACACCGGGGAGCTGTTTTTT

j_call: TRBJ2-7
d_call: NA
clone_size: NA
v_call: TRBV6-1
cdr3_aa: CASSDLMKSTYEQYF
cdr3_nt: TGTGCCAGCAGTGATCTCATGAAATCGACCTACGAGCAGTACTTC

j_call: TRBJ2-1
d_call: NA
clone_size: few
v_call: TRBV7-2
cdr3_aa: CASSLGDAYNEQFF
cdr3_nt: TGTGCCAGCAGCTTAGGAGATGCCTACAATGAGCAGTTCTTC

j_call: TRBJ2-1
d_call: NA
clone_size: NA
v_call: TRBV5-1
cdr3_aa: CASSLGASTGRDEQFF
cdr3_nt: TGCGCCAGCAGCTTGGGGGCGTCTACAGGGAGGGATGAGCAGTTCTTC

j_call: TRBJ2-5
d_call: NA
clone_size: NA
v_call: TRBV29-1
cdr3_aa: CSASRGAVETQYF
cdr3_nt: TGCAGCGCCTCGAGGGGGGCGGTGGAGACCCAGTACTTC

j_call: TRBJ2-1
d_call: TRBD2
clone_size: NA
v_call: TRBV9
cdr3_aa: CASSVLAGGSYNEQFF
cdr3_nt: TGTGCCAGCAGCGTCCTAGCGGGGGGTTCCTACAATGAGCAGTTCTTC

j_call: TRBJ2-3
d_call: NA
clone_size: NA
v_call: TRBV5-6
cdr3_aa: CASSLGGTGGTDTQYF
cdr3_nt: TGTGCCAGCAGCTTGGGCGGGACGGGGGGCACAGATACGCAGTATTTT

j_call: TRBJ2-7
d_call: TRBD1
clone_size: few
v_call: TRBV5-1
cdr3_aa: CASGTRDRYYEQYF
cdr3_nt: TGCGCCAGCGGGACCCGGGACAGATACTACGAGCAGTACTTC